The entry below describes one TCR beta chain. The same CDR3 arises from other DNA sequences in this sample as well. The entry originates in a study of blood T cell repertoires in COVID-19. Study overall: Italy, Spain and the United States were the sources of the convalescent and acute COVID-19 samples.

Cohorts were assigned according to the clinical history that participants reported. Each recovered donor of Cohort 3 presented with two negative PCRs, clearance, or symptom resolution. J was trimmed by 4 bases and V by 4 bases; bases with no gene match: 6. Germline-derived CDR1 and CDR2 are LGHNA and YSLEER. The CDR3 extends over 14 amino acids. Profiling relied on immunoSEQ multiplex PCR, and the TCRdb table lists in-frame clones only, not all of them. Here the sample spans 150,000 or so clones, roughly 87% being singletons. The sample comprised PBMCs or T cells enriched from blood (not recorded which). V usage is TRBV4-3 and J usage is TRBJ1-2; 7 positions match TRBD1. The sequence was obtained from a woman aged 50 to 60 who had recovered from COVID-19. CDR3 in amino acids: CASSPGTESYGYTF. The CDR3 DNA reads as TGCGCCAGCAGCCCCGGGACAGAGTCCTATGGCTACACCTTC.